This T cell receptor (beta chain) was identified in a study of cytomegalovirus exposure and HLA in healthy donors. Study-wide results and caveats: Follow-up analysis seemed to connect common viral pathogens with several of the most significant clusters identified. Information on immune exposure was restricted to one variable (CMV serostatus). In a later analysis, a missense DCLRE1C variant was linked to TCR beta V- and J-gene trimming.

With 60 Vbeta and 13 Jbeta primers, the PCR was carried out. The method was immunoSEQ multiplex PCR; TCRdb's version includes in-frame clones alone and lacks a portion of them. The sample consists of some 140,000 clones, around three quarters of them appearing once. CDR1 and CDR2 from the germline V gene are SGHTS and YDEGEE. Trimming cost V 3 bases and J 3 bases; bases outside gene matches: 2. The CDR3 contains 14 residues. Regarding this clone: Antigen specificity is unknown.

Source material: PBMCs. The clonotype originates from a man younger than 45 in good health. J is TRBJ2-7 and V is TRBV5-8, with 11 bases identical to TRBD2. CDR3 loop: CASSSGTSGYEQYF. The CDR3 coding sequence is TGTGCCAGCAGCTCCGGGACTAGCGGCTACGAGCAGTACTTC.